This entry lists 2 T cell receptor beta chains sequenced from one sample in a study of blood T cells in healthy people across ages. A second PCR, run for roughly 7 to 11 cycles, used a sample-barcoded 5' primer plus a J-beta primer mix. TCRdb analysed the 5' RACE reads with MiXCR anew, one entry per CDR3 protein. The repertoire holds hundreds of thousands of distinct CDR3 sequences, with 52% as singletons. Input material: blood. The receptors come from a woman older than 75 in good health.

About this clonotype itself: One base away lies a much larger clone, so this may be a sequencing read error. The chain links TRBV4-2 to TRBJ2-3; TRBD2 agrees at 9 bases. This CDR3 spans 17 amino acids. CDR1 LGHNA and CDR2 YNFKEQ come from the germline V gene. CDR3 loop: CASSQVLAGISTDTRYF. CDR3 DNA sequence: TGTGCCAGCAGCCAAGTTCTAGCGGGGATTAGCACAGATACGCGGTATTTT.

Worth noting for this clonotype: A read error may explain this, as a much larger clone is one base away. The chain uses TRBV20-1 and TRBJ2-3; D is undetermined. This CDR3 spans 12 amino acids. CDR1 and CDR2 from the germline V gene are DFQATT and SNEGSKA (reference sequence). CDR3 sequence: CSAPSSTDTRYF. As DNA, the CDR3 is TGCAGTGCCCCGTCGAGCACAGATACGCGGTATTTT.